This T cell receptor (beta chain) appears in the sequencing data of a study of T cells in Graves' hyperthyroidism and ophthalmopathy. Study at large: Peripheral blood was drawn at first diagnosis, prior to all treatment. General study results and limits: The majority of expanded thyroid clonotypes above 0.001 also appeared in blood.

This clonotype was recorded many times. What it binds is unknown. Trimming stripped 7 bases from V and 5 bases from J, with 16 bases between. Germline V CDR1 and CDR2: SGHRS, YFSETQ. This CDR3 is 14 amino acids long. The TCR beta CDR3 regions underwent amplification using RNA transcripts as the source. HTBI primers drove first-round RT-PCR of the TCR CDR3. TCRdb processed the multiplex PCR reads anew with MiXCR; each CDR3 protein has one entry. Here the sample spans around 400,000 distinct CDR3 sequences, roughly 15% being singletons. The V call is TRBV5-1, the J call TRBJ2-1; possible D gene TRBD1, 6 bases. Source material: blood. The clonotype comes from a woman aged 55-70 years with Graves' ophthalmopathy. For the CDR3, the DNA is TGCGCCAGCCACCTAGGGGGAGCGGACAATGAGCAGTTCTTC. It specifies CASHLGGADNEQFF.